This T cell receptor beta chain was profiled in a study of T cell responses to AZD1222 COVID-19 vaccine. The method was immunoSEQ multiplex PCR; TCRdb's version includes in-frame clones alone and lacks a portion of them. This table holds roughly 100,000 clones, about 86% found once. Losses at the gene ends were 4 bases for V and 0 bases for J; bases not matched to a gene: 9. The CDR3 extends over 16 amino acids. Germline-derived CDR1 and CDR2 are SGHRS and YFSETQ. The sequence came from an adult in good health. The V gene is TRBV5-1, the J gene TRBJ2-5, with 7 bases matching TRBD1. The starting material was peripheral blood, obtained on day 0 of AZD1222 vaccination. CDR3 residues: CASSPGTETYQETQYF. DNA of the CDR3: TGCGCCAGCAGCCCCGGGACAGAGACGTACCAAGAGACCCAGTACTTC.